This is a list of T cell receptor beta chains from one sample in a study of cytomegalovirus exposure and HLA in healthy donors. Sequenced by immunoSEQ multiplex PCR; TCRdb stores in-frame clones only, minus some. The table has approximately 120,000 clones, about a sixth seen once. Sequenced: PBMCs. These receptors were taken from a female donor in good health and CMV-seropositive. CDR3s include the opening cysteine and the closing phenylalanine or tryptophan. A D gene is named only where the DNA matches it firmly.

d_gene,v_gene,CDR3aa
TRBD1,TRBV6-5,CASSHIGTAEYF
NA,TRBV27,CASSHRVLGNSPLHF
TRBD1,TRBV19,CASSIRTGLATFF
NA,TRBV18,CASSPLLSEAEKLFF
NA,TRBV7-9,CASSLFSSVEAFF
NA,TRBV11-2,CASSGGDSYNEQFF
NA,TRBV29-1,CSVLGALYEQYF
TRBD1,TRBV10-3,CAIRGRQGAVEAFF
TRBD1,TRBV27,CASRRTGMSWEQYF
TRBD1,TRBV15,CATSSEWTGDQPQHF
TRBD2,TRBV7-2,CASSSPRTSRLTQYF
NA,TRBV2,CASSESDRSTNTEAFF
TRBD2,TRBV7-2,CASQAGGRETQYF
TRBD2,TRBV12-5,CASGPRGTSGFTDTQYF
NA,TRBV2,CASSGDYNEKLFF
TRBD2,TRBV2,CASSEAGSWGGEDTQYF
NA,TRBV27,CASSPVSGIEGYTF
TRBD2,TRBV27,CASSLIGGRASEQFF
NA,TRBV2,CASSEDVRVNEQFF
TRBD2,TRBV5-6,CASSRSGPAYEQYF
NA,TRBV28,CASSLPRGYRPQHF
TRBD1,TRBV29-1,CSVTQGGTGGYEQYF
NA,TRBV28,CASSSPLGSGDGYTF
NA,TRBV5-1,CASSRTVSTDTQYF
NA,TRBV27,CASSSGYEQYF
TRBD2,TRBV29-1,CSVGPREARSYEQYF
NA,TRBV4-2,CASSQVGEGAGELFF
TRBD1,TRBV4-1,CASSRIQGAGETQYF
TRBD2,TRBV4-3,CASSPERSGGYNEQFF
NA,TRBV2,CASSGVADTQYF
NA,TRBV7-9,CASSPGATEAFF
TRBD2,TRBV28,CASSSPSGRLSYEQYF
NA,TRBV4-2,CASSQVSARGTDTQYF
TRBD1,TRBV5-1,CASSTGTVNTEAFF
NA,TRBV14,CASSQDLDQPQHF
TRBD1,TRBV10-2,CASSERQGEKLFF
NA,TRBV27,CASSLSQGQSYEQYF
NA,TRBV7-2,CASSLWGENTEAFF
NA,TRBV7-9,CASSLGEGVGTEAFF
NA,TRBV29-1,CSVSGGQLNQPQHF
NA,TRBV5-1,CASSFSGETYNEQFF
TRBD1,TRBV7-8,CASSLRQGAHEQYF
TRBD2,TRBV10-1,CASSGITSGSFHADKWESYNEQFF
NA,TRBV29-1,CAGSSYNEQFF
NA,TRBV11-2,CASSPRGGGSVVAFF
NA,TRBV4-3,CASSQDLSLGGNYGYTF
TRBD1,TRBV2,CASTGTGGAYGYTF
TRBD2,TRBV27,CASSFGLAELYNEQFF
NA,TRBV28,CASSRWGESGYTF
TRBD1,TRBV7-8,CASSGPGTGGWTEAFF
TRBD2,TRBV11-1,CASRRETDLYTQYF
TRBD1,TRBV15,CATSLRDRGIEKLFF
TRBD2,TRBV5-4,CASSPEKNLAGGSYEQYF